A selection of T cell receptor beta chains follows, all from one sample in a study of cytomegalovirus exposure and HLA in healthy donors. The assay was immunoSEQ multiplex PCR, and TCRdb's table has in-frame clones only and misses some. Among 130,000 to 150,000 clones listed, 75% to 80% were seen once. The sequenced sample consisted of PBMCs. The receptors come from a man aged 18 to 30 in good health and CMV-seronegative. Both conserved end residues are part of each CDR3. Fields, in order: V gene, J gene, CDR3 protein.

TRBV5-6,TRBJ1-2,CASSSTDYGYTF
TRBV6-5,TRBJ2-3,CASSYGQGRTDTQYF
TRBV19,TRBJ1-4,CASSIEPGVREKLFF
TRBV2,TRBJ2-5,CASCGLAGVETQYF
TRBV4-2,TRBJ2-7,CASSGGTSGRALTPYEQYF
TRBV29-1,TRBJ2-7,CSVEGVDREAEQYF
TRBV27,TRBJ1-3,CASRKGQGGNTIYF
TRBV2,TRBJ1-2,CAVGGNYGYTF
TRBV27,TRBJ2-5,CASSGPSGGQETQYF
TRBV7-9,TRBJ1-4,CASYSLGATNEKLFF
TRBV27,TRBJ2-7,CASSSGPQGYEQYF
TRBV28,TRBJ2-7,CASSRPGQGAYEQYF
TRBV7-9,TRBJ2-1,CASSLPQGTYNEQFF
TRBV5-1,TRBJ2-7,CASAPTSGSGYEQYF
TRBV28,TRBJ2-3,CASSPSLGRPSTDTQYF
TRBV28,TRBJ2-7,CASSSPASGIYEQYF
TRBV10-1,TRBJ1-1,CASSEPGQGRGAFF
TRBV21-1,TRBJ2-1,CASSRWTSGRTNEQFF
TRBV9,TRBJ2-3,CASSLRTSEVSTDTQYF
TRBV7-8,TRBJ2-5,CASSLVLSRGQDQETQYF
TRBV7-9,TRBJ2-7,CASSTGLSYEQYF
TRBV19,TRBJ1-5,CASSIGAGNQPQHF
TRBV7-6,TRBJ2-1,CASSLALAGLNEQFF
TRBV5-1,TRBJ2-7,CASSLGTASYEQYF
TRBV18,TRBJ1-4,CASSPLAGVLNEKLFF